The T cell receptor beta chain under discussion was sequenced for a study of T-cell reconstitution after alpha-beta-depleted transplantation in children. During its preparation, the TCRbeta library received unique molecular identifiers. A single record per CDR3 protein comes from TCRdb applying MiXCR to the PCR reads. The data contain around 400,000 distinct CDR3 sequences, roughly 11% of them singletons. The CDR3 has 16 residues. The germline V and J ends were trimmed by 0 bases and 1 base, with 12 bases remaining between them. Looked up from germline, CDR1 is LGHDT and CDR2 is YNNKEL (reference sequence).

Sequencing was performed on PBMCs from the stem cell graft donor, taken from the stem cell graft. This receptor was identified in a human donor who donated a stem cell graft to a child with acute myeloid leukemia. V usage is TRBV3-1 and J usage is TRBJ1-2, with a possible D match to TRBD1 (5 bases). This CDR3 is CASSQEWGGVNYGYTF. CDR3 sequence (DNA): TGTGCCAGCAGCCAAGAGTGGGGGGGTGTTAACTATGGCTACACCTTC.